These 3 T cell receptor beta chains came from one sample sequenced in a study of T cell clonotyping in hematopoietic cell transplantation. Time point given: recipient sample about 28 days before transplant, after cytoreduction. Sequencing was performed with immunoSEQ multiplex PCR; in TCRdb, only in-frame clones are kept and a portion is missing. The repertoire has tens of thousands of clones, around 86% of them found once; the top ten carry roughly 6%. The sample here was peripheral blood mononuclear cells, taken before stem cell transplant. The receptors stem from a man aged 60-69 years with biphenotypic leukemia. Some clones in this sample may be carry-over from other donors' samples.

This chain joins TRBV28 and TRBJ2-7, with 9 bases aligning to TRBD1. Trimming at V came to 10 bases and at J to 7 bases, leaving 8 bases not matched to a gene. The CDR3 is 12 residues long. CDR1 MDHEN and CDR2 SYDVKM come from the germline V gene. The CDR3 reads CAIHRGRGEQYF. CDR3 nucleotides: TGTGCCATCCACAGGGGGCGAGGAGAGCAGTACTTC.

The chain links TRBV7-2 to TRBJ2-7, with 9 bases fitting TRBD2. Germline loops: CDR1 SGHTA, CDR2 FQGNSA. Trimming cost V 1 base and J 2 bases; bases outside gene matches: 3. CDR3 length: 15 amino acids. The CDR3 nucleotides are TGTGCCAGCAGCTTAGGGCTAGCGGGACCCTACGAGCAGTACTTC. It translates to CASSLGLAGPYEQYF.

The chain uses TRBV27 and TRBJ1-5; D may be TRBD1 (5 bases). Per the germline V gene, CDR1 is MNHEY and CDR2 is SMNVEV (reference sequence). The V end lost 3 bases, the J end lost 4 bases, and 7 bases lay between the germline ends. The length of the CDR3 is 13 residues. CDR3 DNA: TGTGCCAGCAGTTTGGGGCCTAATCAGCCCCAGCATTTT. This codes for CASSLGPNQPQHF.